The 27 T cell receptor beta chains listed next were all sequenced from one sample in a study of cytomegalovirus exposure and HLA in healthy donors. The PCR ran on 60 Vbeta and 13 Jbeta primers. Repertoires were generated with immunoSEQ multiplex PCR, while TCRdb's copy carries only in-frame clones and drops some. The sample lists 120,000 or so clones, roughly 62% occurring once. The sequenced sample consisted of PBMCs. Every receptor here comes from a man under 40 in good health and CMV-seropositive.

About this clone itself: Distinct nucleotide sequences in the sample also encode this CDR3. V and J are TRBV28 and TRBJ1-2; unclear D gene. The V end was cut by 2 bases, the J end by 5 bases, with 6 bases between. This CDR3 has 12 amino acids. CDR1 and CDR2 from the germline V gene are MDHEN and SYDVKM. The CDR3, as DNA: TGTGCCAGCAGTTTAGCGGGATATGGCTACACCTTC. Residues: CASSLAGYGYTF.

The chain carries TRBV19 and TRBJ1-1, with D tentatively TRBD1 (5 bases). Germline V gene data show CDR1 as LNHDA and CDR2 as SQIVND (reference sequence). V shed 7 bases and J shed 0 bases, with 12 bases lying between them. This CDR3 contains 14 residues. For the CDR3, the DNA is TGTGCCAGTAATCATCAGGGAATGAACACTGAAGCTTTCTTT. Encoded protein: CASNHQGMNTEAFF.

The CDR3 loop reads CASSLNLLIGRNNEQFF. The CDR3 DNA follows: TGCGCCAGCAGCCTCAATCTACTTATCGGGAGGAACAATGAGCAGTTCTTC. J is TRBJ2-1 and V is TRBV4-1; 7 bases fit TRBD2. The CDR3 has 17 residues. The J segment lost 5 bases and the V segment lost 4 bases, leaving 14 bases of the junction unmatched. Germline V lookup: CDR1 MGHRA, CDR2 YSYEKL.

The chain carries TRBV2 and TRBJ2-7, with TRBD2 as a possible D gene (5 bases). Germline CDR1 is SNHLY and CDR2 is FYNNEI. The CDR3 runs to 12 residues. The CDR3: CASGLTIYEQYF. DNA for the CDR3: TGTGCGTCGGGGTTAACCATCTACGAGCAGTACTTC.

The chain combines TRBV28 with TRBJ1-5; D is unresolved. CDR1 is MDHEN, CDR2 SYDVKM, per germline. CDR3 length: 14 amino acids. Trimming shortened V by 3 bases and J by 7 bases, and 13 bases separated the two germline ends. The CDR3 region has the DNA TGTGCCAGCAGTTTTATAGCTATTGACCAGCCCCAGCATTTT. It translates to CASSFIAIDQPQHF. Combining the CDR3 with reference TRBV28 and TRBJ1-5 gives the whole variable domain DVKVTQSSRYLVKRTGEKVFLECVQDMDHENMFWYRQDPGLGLRLIYFSYDVKMKEKGDIPEGYSVSREKKERFSLILESASTNQTSMYLCASSFIAIDQPQHFGDGTRLSIL.

CDR3 bases: TGTGCCAGCAGCTTGGCGTCGGGAGGGCCTAGTGGGGCAGATACGCAGTATTTT. Translating gives CASSLASGGPSGADTQYF. The chain has TRBV5-4 and TRBJ2-3; 8 positions match TRBD2. This CDR3 contains 18 residues. Germline CDR1 SGHNT, CDR2 YYREEE (reference sequence). V trimming: 0 bases; J trimming: 4 bases; junction bases outside the gene matches: 13. Full variable domain (rest looked up from reference TRBV5-4 and TRBJ2-3): ETGVTQSPTHLIKTRGQQVTLRCSSQSGHNTVSWYQQALGQGPQFIFQYYREEENGRGNFPPRFSGLQFPNYSSELNVNALELDDSALYLCASSLASGGPSGADTQYFGPGTRLTVL.

V gene TRBV5-1 combines with J gene TRBJ2-2; 10 bases line up with TRBD1. This CDR3 comprises 14 residues. After removal of 2 bases from V and 7 bases from J, the junction contained 2 bases not matched to a gene. Germline CDR1 is SGHRS and CDR2 is YFSETQ. The CDR3 DNA sequence: TGCGCCAGCAGCTTTTGGACAGGGGGCGGGGAGCTGTTTTTT. Amino acid sequence: CASSFWTGGGELFF.

This chain connects TRBV5-1 to TRBJ2-5; weak D call: TRBD2 (5 bases). The end of the DNA is better explained by TRBJ2-7, so the J call may be wrong. Per the germline V gene, CDR1 is SGHRS and CDR2 is YFSETQ. This CDR3 is 15 amino acids long. For the CDR3, the DNA is TGCGCCAGCAGCCCGACCGTCGGGCGGGTCTACGAGCAGTACTTC. Its translation is CASSPTVGRVYEQYF.

This clone was detected only a few times. The V and J genes are TRBV18 and TRBJ2-7; 11 nucleotides match TRBD2. The junction had 5 bases not matched to a gene; V was cut back by 6 bases and J by 1 base. Germline values: CDR1 KGHSH, CDR2 LQKENI. The CDR3 loop spans 15 amino acids. In DNA form, the CDR3 reads TGTGCCAGCTCTGTAAGACTAGCGGGATCCTACGAGCAGTACTTC. Translating it yields CASSVRLAGSYEQYF.

Notes on this clone: An end of the junction differs from the germline gene, which may be a read error. This rearrangement joins TRBV7-7 to TRBJ2-5, with 7 bases matching TRBD1. There are 13 residues in the CDR3. In germline, CDR1 is SSHAT, CDR2 FNYEAQ (reference sequence). The CDR3 sequence: CASSLDRQETQYF. In nucleotides, the CDR3 is TGTGCTAGCAGCTTGGACAGGCAAGAGACCCAGTACTTC.

The chain combines TRBV2 with TRBJ1-1; 7 bases map to TRBD1. Germline lookup yields CDR1 SNHLY and CDR2 FYNNEI. Trimming at V came to 6 bases and at J to 7 bases, leaving 8 bases not matched to a gene. The CDR3 runs to 13 residues. CDR3 sequence reads: CASRKAWTGEAFF. In DNA, the CDR3 is TGTGCCAGCAGAAAGGCCTGGACAGGTGAAGCTTTCTTT.

This clone was observed once. This chain uses TRBV7-3 with TRBJ2-1; 10 nucleotides align to TRBD2. Germline-derived CDR1 and CDR2 are SGHTA and FQGTGA. V was pared by 3 bases and J by 7 bases, with 3 bases of the junction left unmatched. The CDR3 is made up of 14 amino acids. In DNA form, the CDR3 reads TGTGCCAGCAGCTTGAGCGGGAGGGTTAATGAGCAGTTCTTC. Protein: CASSLSGRVNEQFF.

This sequence joins TRBV30 and TRBJ2-5; 10 bases match TRBD2. V lost 3 bases, J lost 5 bases, and 12 bases stayed unmatched. CDR3 size: 16 residues. The germline gives CDR1 GTSNPN, CDR2 SVGIG (reference sequence). The CDR3 sequence is CAWSPGLAGELETQYF. In nucleotides, the CDR3 is TGTGCCTGGAGCCCCGGGCTAGCGGGAGAGTTGGAGACCCAGTACTTC. Together with reference TRBV30 and TRBJ2-5, the CDR3 gives the full variable domain: SQTIHQWPATLVQPVGSPLSLECTVEGTSNPNLYWYRQAAGRGLQLLFYSVGIGQISSEVPQNLSASRPQDRQFILSSKKLLLSDSGFYLCAWSPGLAGELETQYFGPGTRLLVL.

J is TRBJ1-1 and V is TRBV10-3; D remains ambiguous. V was shortened by 8 bases and J by 1 base, with 20 bases between the two germline ends. Looked up from germline, CDR1 is ENHRY and CDR2 is SYGVKD. This CDR3 comprises 16 residues. CDR3 sequence reads: CAIRGSLGRANTEAFF. In DNA form, the CDR3 reads TGTGCCATCCGAGGGTCTCTCGGACGGGCGAACACTGAAGCTTTCTTT.

The chain couples TRBV4-2 to TRBJ2-3, with TRBD2 matching over 16 bases. Germline-derived CDR1 and CDR2 are LGHNA and YNFKEQ. The CDR3 contains 18 residues. V was clipped by 1 base and J by 2 bases; unmatched bases: 3. The CDR3 bases are TGTGCCAGCAGCCAAGGGGGACTAGCGGGAGGGTCCACAGATACGCAGTATTTT. Residues: CASSQGGLAGGSTDTQYF.

With respect to this clone: The germline gene is not matched at one end of the junction; a read error may be the cause. This rearrangement joins TRBV7-9 to TRBJ2-7; D remains ambiguous. The CDR3 sequence is 15 residues long. Germline values: CDR1 SEHNR, CDR2 FQNEAQ (reference sequence). CDR3 region: CSSSLSTLPSYEQYF. CDR3 in DNA: TGTTCCAGCAGCTTATCGACTCTTCCCTCCTACGAGCAGTACTTC. The variable domain in full, with the rest retrieved from reference TRBV7-9 and TRBJ2-7, is DTGVSQNPRHKITKRGQNVTFRCDPISEHNRLYWYRQTLGQGPEFLTYFQNEAQLEKSRLLSDRFSAERPKGSFSTLEIQRTEQGDSAMYLCSSSLSTLPSYEQYFGPGTRLTVT.

The V gene is TRBV7-2, the J gene TRBJ2-2, with 12 bases identical to TRBD2. The CDR3 is made up of 19 amino acids. V was clipped by 4 bases and J by 0 bases; unmatched bases: 9. The V gene's germline CDR1 is SGHTA and CDR2 FQGNSA. The CDR3 DNA sequence: TGTGCCAGCAGCTCCAGGACTAGCGGGATCCTTCCGAACACCGGGGAGCTGTTTTTT. It is translated as CASSSRTSGILPNTGELFF.

This sequence joins TRBV7-8 and TRBJ1-1; 7 nucleotides line up with TRBD1. With V trimmed by 4 bases and J by 10 bases, 12 bases remained unmatched. This CDR3 is 14 amino acids long. Germline V gene lookup returns CDR1 SGHVS and CDR2 FQNEAQ. CDR3 residues: CASSSGGWRGPAFF. In nucleotides, the CDR3 is TGTGCCAGCAGCTCGGGGGGGTGGAGGGGGCCAGCTTTCTTT.

The chain uses TRBV5-1 and TRBJ1-1; 8 bases are a match to TRBD1. This CDR3 spans 14 amino acids. Germline CDR1 reads SGHRS; CDR2 reads YFSETQ. After removal of 4 bases from V and 4 bases from J, the junction contained 6 bases not matched to a gene. The CDR3 spells CASSNGQGGTEAFF. CDR3 nucleotide sequence: TGCGCCAGCAGCAACGGACAGGGTGGCACTGAAGCTTTCTTT.

The chain carries TRBV2 and TRBJ2-1, with a weak D call TRBD2 (5 bases). The CDR3 is 12 residues long. Germline CDR1 is SNHLY and CDR2 is FYNNEI. V was clipped by 7 bases and J by 9 bases, with 13 bases between them. The CDR3 loop is CASTRESGEQFF. CDR3 DNA sequence: TGTGCCAGCACCAGAGAGAGCGGTGAGCAGTTCTTC. The whole variable domain, remainder taken from reference TRBV2 and TRBJ2-1, is EPEVTQTPSHQVTQMGQEVILRCVPISNHLYFYWYRQILGQKVEFLVSFYNNEISEKSEIFDDQFSVERPDGSNFTLKIRSTKLEDSAMYFCASTRESGEQFFGPGTRLTVL.

The chain combines TRBV5-1 with TRBJ2-3, with a weak D call TRBD2 (6 bases). The CDR3 sequence is 15 residues long. Per germline, CDR1 SGHRS and CDR2 YFSETQ. The ends were cut back, 0 bases at V and 3 bases at J, with 11 bases in the middle. The CDR3 region is CASSLERAGTDTQYF. The CDR3 coding sequence is TGCGCCAGCAGCTTGGAGCGGGCTGGTACAGATACGCAGTATTTT. Using reference TRBV5-1 and TRBJ2-3 for the parts outside the CDR3, the full variable domain is KAGVTQTPRYLIKTRGQQVTLSCSPISGHRSVSWYQQTPGQGLQFLFEYFSETQRNKGNFPGRFSGRQFSNSRSEMNVSTLELGDSALYLCASSLERAGTDTQYFGPGTRLTVL.

The chain employs TRBV7-8 and TRBJ2-6; 7 positions match TRBD1. Trimming removed 5 bases from V and 3 bases from J; junction bases left unmatched: 16. Germline lookup yields CDR1 SGHVS and CDR2 FQNEAQ. This CDR3 has 19 amino acids. CDR3 in DNA: TGTGCCAGCAGCGTCCGTCGGGACAGCACAGTGTATGGGGCCAACGTCCTGACTTTC. Its protein is CASSVRRDSTVYGANVLTF.

This sequence joins TRBV5-4 and TRBJ2-1, with TRBD2 matching 10 bases. The germline gives CDR1 SGHNT, CDR2 YYREEE (reference sequence). The ends lost 0 bases at V and 10 bases at J; junction bases unmatched: 7. CDR3 size: 15 residues. The CDR3 loop is CASSLGGAGGMEQFF. In DNA, the CDR3 is TGTGCCAGCAGCTTGGGGGGAGCGGGAGGGATGGAGCAGTTCTTC.

The V and J genes are TRBV7-9 and TRBJ2-3, with D possibly TRBD1 on 8 matching bases. V was cut by 4 bases and J by 7 bases, with 21 bases left in between. CDR3 length: 16 amino acids. In germline, CDR1 is SEHNR, CDR2 FQNEAQ (reference sequence). CDR3 nucleotides: TGTGCCAGCAGCTCCCGGACAGGGAGGGAACTGTATACGCAGTATTTT. This translates into CASSSRTGRELYTQYF.

The V and J genes are TRBV6-5 and TRBJ2-1, with 8 bases fitting TRBD2. The CDR3 spans 16 residues. Trimming removed 0 bases from V and 2 bases from J; junction bases left unmatched: 3. Germline V gives CDR1 MNHEY, CDR2 SVGAGI. CDR3 bases: TGTGCCAGCAGTTACTCGGGGACTAGAGCCTACAATGAGCAGTTCTTC. Protein product: CASSYSGTRAYNEQFF.

This clone has only one observation. The chain employs TRBV10-1 and TRBJ2-5; the D gene is possibly TRBD2 (5 bases). Gene TRBJ2-7 matches the end of the DNA better, so the J call may be wrong. Germline-derived CDR1 and CDR2 are WNHNN and SYGVQD (reference sequence). The CDR3 contains 14 residues. The CDR3: CASSDSDKPYEQYF. Written as DNA, the CDR3 is TGCGCCAGCAGTGATAGCGACAAGCCCTACGAGCAGTACTTC.

The chain carries TRBV29-1 and TRBJ2-1; possible D gene TRBD1, 6 bases. Trimming pared 4 bases from V and 9 bases from J, leaving 16 bases between. The CDR3 extends over 13 amino acids. From germline, CDR1 is SQVTM and CDR2 ANQGSEA. The CDR3 sequence is CSVGLRGSIEQFF. The CDR3 bases are TGCAGCGTTGGTCTCAGGGGTTCTATTGAGCAGTTCTTC.